This T cell receptor beta chain was observed in a study of cytomegalovirus exposure and HLA in healthy donors. Vbeta (60) and Jbeta (13) primers were used in the PCR. Repertoires were generated with immunoSEQ multiplex PCR, while TCRdb's copy carries only in-frame clones and drops some. In the table there are around 140,000 clones, over 80% of which are singletons. Notes on this clone: The antigen is not known.

Germline loops: CDR1 ENHRY, CDR2 SYGVKD. The CDR3 is 14 residues long. The ends were cut back, 7 bases at V and 0 bases at J, with 10 bases in the middle. Study-wide results and limits: Follow-up analysis later connected one missense variant in DCLRE1C with trimming of TCR beta V- and J-genes. In a later analysis, at a false discovery rate of 0.05, roughly 17,000 TCR beta sequences matched HLA alleles.

This TCR was recovered from a man aged 40-55 years in good health and CMV-seronegative. Sequencing was carried out using PBMCs. The chain uses TRBV10-3 and TRBJ1-3, with D possibly TRBD1 on 5 matching bases. CDR3: CAIKGLSSGNTIYF. The CDR3 DNA reads TGTGCCATCAAGGGGTTGAGCTCTGGAAACACCATATATTTT.